The 24 T cell receptor beta chains below come from one sample, sequenced in a study of vaccination and CD4 T cells after COVID-19. With the Oncomine TCR Beta short-read assay, DNA from cultured CD4+ T cells was sequenced. TCRdb redid the calling of the PCR reads with MiXCR, one entry per CDR3 protein. The sample includes more than 15,000 distinct CDR3 sequences, about 45% of them seen just once. These TCRs are of unknown antigen specificity. Treatment given: approximately 10-day PBMC culture with coronavirus spike peptide pools or control peptides (ViraFEST assay). Sequencing input: CD4+ T cells from blood, cultured in vitro. These receptors all come from a human donor who had recovered from COVID-19.

This clonotype was detected a few times. The rearrangement uses TRBV7-6 and TRBJ2-7; 8 bases match TRBD2. CDR1 SGHVS and CDR2 FNYEAQ come from the germline V gene. V lost 1 base to trimming and J lost 3 bases; unmatched junction nucleotides: 5. The CDR3 is made up of 15 amino acids. CDR3: CASSLVGAGGYEQYF. The CDR3 DNA is TGTGCCAGCAGCTTAGTAGGGGCGGGGGGCTACGAGCAGTACTTC.

The chain couples TRBV5-4 to TRBJ2-1; the D gene could be TRBD1 or TRBD2 (6 bases each). CDR1 and CDR2 from the germline V gene are SGHNT and YYREEE (reference sequence). The length of the CDR3 is 15 residues. V shed 4 bases and J shed 9 bases, with 20 bases lying between them. The CDR3 nucleotides read TGTGCCAGCAGCCGCATAGGGGGGCGCAGTACTGAGCAGTTCTTC. Protein product: CASSRIGGRSTEQFF.

The V gene is TRBV5-1, the J gene TRBJ1-2, with 9 bases lining up with TRBD1. In germline, CDR1 is SGHRS, CDR2 YFSETQ. The ends lost 0 bases at V and 7 bases at J; junction bases unmatched: 7. The length of the CDR3 is 15 residues. CDR3 amino acids: CASSLAPGQGLGYTF. The CDR3, as DNA: TGCGCCAGCAGCTTGGCTCCGGGACAGGGACTTGGCTACACCTTC.

The V gene is TRBV4-1, the J gene TRBJ1-3; D may be TRBD1 (5 bases). V lost 1 base and J 1 base, leaving 14 bases between the germline ends. CDR3 length: 17 amino acids. The germline gives CDR1 MGHRA, CDR2 YSYEKL. For the CDR3, the DNA is TGCGCCAGCAGCCAAGTGCCAGGGAGACAGTCTGGAAACACCATATATTTT. Protein: CASSQVPGRQSGNTIYF.

This chain links TRBV9 with TRBJ2-3, with a possible D match to TRBD2 (6 bases). Germline V gene data show CDR1 as SGDLS and CDR2 as YYNGEE. The V end lost 5 bases, the J end lost 5 bases, and 9 bases lay between the germline ends. This CDR3 is 12 amino acids long. The CDR3 is CASSVSGDTQYF. In nucleotides, the CDR3 is TGTGCCAGCAGTGTTAGCGGAGATACGCAGTATTTT. The entire variable domain, with the rest obtained from reference TRBV9 and TRBJ2-3, is as follows: DSGVTQTPKHLITATGQRVTLRCSPRSGDLSVYWYQQSLDQGLQFLIQYYNGEERAKGNILERFSAQQFPDLHSELNLSSLELGDSALYFCASSVSGDTQYFGPGTRLTVL.

This clonotype was counted between two and nine times. This chain connects TRBV12-3 or TRBV12-4 to TRBJ2-7, with 8 bases aligning to TRBD1. The CDR3 sequence is 14 residues long. V lost 6 bases and J lost 2; bases outside the gene matches: 6. CDR3 region: CASSRTGPTYEQYF. CDR3 nucleotides: TGTGCCAGCAGCCGGACAGGGCCAACCTACGAGCAGTACTTC.

The chain carries TRBV2 and TRBJ2-7; D gene uncertain. With 6 bases removed from V and 2 bases from J, the gap between germline ends came to 14 bases. The CDR3 runs to 14 residues. Per germline, CDR1 SNHLY and CDR2 FYNNEI. In nucleotides, the CDR3 is TGTGCCAGCAGATGGGATGCAGCTACCTACGAGCAGTACTTC. Translation: CASRWDAATYEQYF.

The chain employs TRBV11-2 and TRBJ2-1; TRBD2 matches at 8 bases. The V gene end was trimmed by 5 bases and the J gene end by 9 bases; junction bases not matched to a gene: 15. CDR1 SGHAT and CDR2 FQNNGV come from the germline V gene. The CDR3 is 16 amino acids. As DNA, the CDR3 is TGTGCCAGCAGCGCAACCGGGAGGGCCAGTGTGGGTGAGCAGTTCTTC. Amino acids: CASSATGRASVGEQFF.

The V call is TRBV7-2, the J call TRBJ1-1, with D unclear. The V and J ends lost 5 bases and 6 bases respectively, with 13 bases between them. The CDR3 runs 13 residues. Germline-derived CDR1 and CDR2 are SGHTA and FQGNSA. The CDR3 nucleotides are TGTGCCAGCAGCGGAATGTTGAGAGCTGAAGCTTTCTTT. It encodes CASSGMLRAEAFF. Full variable domain (outside the CDR3, taken from reference TRBV7-2 and TRBJ1-1): GAGVSQSPSNKVTEKGKDVELRCDPISGHTALYWYRQSLGQGLEFLIYFQGNSAPDKSGLPSDRFSAERTGGSVSTLTIQRTQQEDSAVYLCASSGMLRAEAFFGQGTRLTVV.

V and J are TRBV4-3 and TRBJ1-6; no definite D call. Looked up from germline, CDR1 is LGHNA and CDR2 is YSLEER. The V and J ends lost 0 bases and 10 bases respectively, with 13 bases between them. CDR3 length: 15 amino acids. This chain's CDR3 is CASSQEALILSPLHF. The CDR3 DNA follows: TGCGCCAGCAGCCAAGAGGCCCTGATATTATCACCCCTCCACTTT.

The chain carries TRBV24-1 and TRBJ2-2; D possibly uses TRBD1 or TRBD2 (6 bases each). Trimming pared 7 bases from V and 4 bases from J, leaving 18 bases between. This CDR3 has 16 residues. Germline V lookup: CDR1 KGHDR, CDR2 SFDVKD. As DNA, the CDR3 is TGTGCCACCAGCTCCTCCGGGGGACAAACCACCGGGGAGCTGTTTTTT. Protein sequence: CATSSSGGQTTGELFF.

This clonotype was detected only a few times. The genes are TRBV15 and TRBJ2-3; 7 bases align to TRBD1. Germline V CDR1 and CDR2: LNHNV, YYDKDF (reference sequence). J lost 2 bases, V lost 1 base, and 3 bases had no gene match. The CDR3 is made up of 15 amino acids. CDR3 bases: TGTGCCACCAGCAGAGGGGACAGCCTCACAGATACGCAGTATTTT. Its protein product is CATSRGDSLTDTQYF.

This clonotype was seen a handful of times. V is TRBV28 and J is TRBJ2-7; D ambiguous. In germline, CDR1 is MDHEN, CDR2 SYDVKM. V was trimmed by 6 bases and J by 0 bases, leaving 15 bases between them. CDR3 size: 15 residues. The CDR3, as DNA: TGTGCCAGCAGCTCCGCCAGGTTCATCTCCTACGAGCAGTACTTC. Its translation: CASSSARFISYEQYF.

This clonotype turned up a few times. The rearrangement links TRBV2 to TRBJ2-7, with 9 bases identical to TRBD1. The CDR3 covers 15 residues. The V and J ends lost 6 bases and 2 bases, in that order; junction bases with no gene match: 8. Germline values: CDR1 SNHLY, CDR2 FYNNEI. The CDR3: CASSLRGTGTYEQYF. The CDR3 DNA follows: TGTGCCAGCAGCCTTCGGGGGACAGGGACCTACGAGCAGTACTTC.

This chain links TRBV12-5 with TRBJ2-5; TRBD2 matches at 16 bases. J was trimmed by 0 bases and V by 2 bases; bases with no gene match: 6. Germline-derived CDR1 and CDR2 are LGHNT and FRNRAP. The CDR3 has 19 residues. CDR3 region: CASGLLRGLAGGNQETQYF. As DNA, the CDR3 is TGTGCTAGTGGTTTGTTACGGGGACTAGCGGGGGGGAACCAAGAGACCCAGTACTTC.

This chain connects TRBV6-1 to TRBJ1-1, with TRBD1 matching 9 bases. This CDR3 region has 11 residues. The V gene's germline CDR1 is MNHNS and CDR2 SASEGT. V gave up 6 bases and J gave up 12 bases; unmatched junction bases: 5. CDR3 loop: CASRIQGATFF. The CDR3 nucleotides read TGTGCCAGCAGGATACAGGGGGCCACTTTCTTT.

There are a few counts of this clonotype. This chain connects TRBV7-2 to TRBJ2-7; 7 nucleotides align to TRBD1. V was pared by 5 bases and J by 6 bases, with 10 bases of the junction left unmatched. Germline CDR1 SGHTA, CDR2 FQGNSA. CDR3 length equals 14 residues. Written as DNA, the CDR3 is TGTGCCAGCAGCCCTAGACAGGGAAGGCTCGAGCAGTACTTC. The encoded protein is CASSPRQGRLEQYF.

V is TRBV24-1 and J is TRBJ2-7; 11 nucleotides line up with TRBD2. This CDR3 spans 15 amino acids. J was trimmed by 2 bases and V by 4 bases; bases with no gene match: 3. The germline gives CDR1 KGHDR, CDR2 SFDVKD. This CDR3 is CATSDTSGGTYEQYF. The CDR3 nucleotides are TGTGCCACCAGTGACACTAGCGGGGGTACCTACGAGCAGTACTTC.

The chain links TRBV4-1 to TRBJ1-5, with no clear D. The CDR3 spans 18 residues. Germline lookup yields CDR1 MGHRA and CDR2 YSYEKL. V shed 2 bases and J shed 0 bases, with 17 bases lying between them. CDR3 nucleotides: TGCGCCAGCAGCCAACGCGGGTGGAACAGCGATAGCAATCAGCCCCAGCATTTT. Its protein product is CASSQRGWNSDSNQPQHF.

The rearrangement joins TRBV14 to TRBJ1-2; D ambiguous. The CDR3 is 13 amino acids. The V gene's germline CDR1 is SGHDN and CDR2 FVKESK. The V end was cut by 1 base, the J end by 5 bases, with 8 bases between. The CDR3 DNA reads TGTGCCAGCAGCCAAGGTCCCCAATATGGCTACACCTTC. The encoded protein is CASSQGPQYGYTF. Drawing the rest from reference TRBV14 and TRBJ1-2, the complete variable domain is EAGVTQFPSHSVIEKGQTVTLRCDPISGHDNLYWYRRVMGKEIKFLLHFVKESKQDESGMPNNRFLAERTGGTYSTLKVQPAELEDSGVYFCASSQGPQYGYTFGSGTRLTVV.

J is TRBJ2-5 and V is TRBV18; TRBD2 matches at 9 bases. The V segment lost 1 base and the J segment 4 bases; nucleotides outside the gene matches: 7. Germline CDR1 is KGHSH and CDR2 is LQKENI. CDR3 size: 16 residues. The CDR3 region has the DNA TGTGCCAGCTCACCACAAGGGACTAGCATGGGAGAGACCCAGTACTTC. Its translation is CASSPQGTSMGETQYF.

The chain employs TRBV28 and TRBJ1-1, with a weak D call TRBD1 (5 bases). This CDR3 spans 11 amino acids. Germline V gene sequence: CDR1 MDHEN, CDR2 SYDVKM. Trimming shortened V by 8 bases and J by 4 bases, and 8 bases separated the two germline ends. The CDR3 nucleotides read TGTGCCAGCGAAGGGGCCACTGAAGCTTTCTTT. The encoded protein is CASEGATEAFF.

This clonotype has more than one count but fewer than ten. J is TRBJ2-3 and V is TRBV6-5; 12 nucleotides match TRBD2. CDR3 length equals 20 residues. Germline V gene lookup returns CDR1 MNHEY and CDR2 SVGAGI. The V and J ends lost 0 bases and 0 bases, in that order; junction bases with no gene match: 10. The CDR3 here is CASSYSSLAGGITSTDTQYF. The CDR3 bases are TGTGCCAGCAGTTACTCGTCTCTAGCGGGGGGGATCACTAGCACAGATACGCAGTATTTT.

J is TRBJ1-2 and V is TRBV28; D is perhaps TRBD1 (5 bases). V was pared by 8 bases and J by 2 bases, with 12 bases between. In germline, CDR1 is MDHEN, CDR2 SYDVKM. The CDR3 has 13 residues. The CDR3 is CASGQQRNYGYTF. The CDR3 DNA reads TGTGCCAGCGGACAACAGAGAAACTATGGCTACACCTTC.